This TCR beta chain originates from a study of cytomegalovirus exposure and HLA in healthy donors. Regarding the study as a whole: Most CMV-associated TCR beta chains were later found to appear HLA-restricted. TRBV6-2, TRBV6-3 and other indistinguishable V segments were excluded.

Trimming removed 5 bases at V and 7 bases at J, with 15 bases between. This CDR3 has 13 residues. Germline CDR1 reads MNHEY; CDR2 reads SVGAGI. This clone was seen a few times. Its antigen is not identified. The PCR used 60 Vbeta and 13 Jbeta primers. Using immunoSEQ multiplex PCR, the repertoire was profiled, and TCRdb retains in-frame clones only, with some absent. The data hold 100,000 to 150,000 clones, with 78% observed a single time. The sample consisted of PBMCs. This chain uses TRBV6-5 with TRBJ2-7; TRBD2 might be the D (7 bases). This clonotype originated in a man aged 25-45 years in good health and CMV-seropositive. As DNA, the CDR3 is TGTGCCAGCAGTAAGGCGGGGGCGGGGGAGCAGTACTTC. Protein sequence: CASSKAGAGEQYF.